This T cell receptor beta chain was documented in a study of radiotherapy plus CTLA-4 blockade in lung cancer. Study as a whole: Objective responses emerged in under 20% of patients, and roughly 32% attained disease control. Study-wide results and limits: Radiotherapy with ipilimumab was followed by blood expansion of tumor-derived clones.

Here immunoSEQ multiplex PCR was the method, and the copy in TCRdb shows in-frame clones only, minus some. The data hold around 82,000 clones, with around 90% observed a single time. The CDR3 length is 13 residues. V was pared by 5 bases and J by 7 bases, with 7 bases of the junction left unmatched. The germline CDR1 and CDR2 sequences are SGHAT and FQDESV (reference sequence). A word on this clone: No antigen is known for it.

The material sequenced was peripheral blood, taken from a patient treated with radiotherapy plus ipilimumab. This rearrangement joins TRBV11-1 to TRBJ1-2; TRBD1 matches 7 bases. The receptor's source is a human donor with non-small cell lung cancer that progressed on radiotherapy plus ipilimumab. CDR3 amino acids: CASSRGGTVGYTF. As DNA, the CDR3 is TGTGCCAGCAGCCGGGGGGGGACAGTTGGCTACACCTTC.